This TCR beta chain was recorded in a study of CD8+ T cells in alopecia areata. Noted treatment: oral pan-JAK inhibitor, 5-10 mg twice daily. Per the germline V gene, CDR1 is SNHLY and CDR2 is FYNNEI. The CDR3 is 11 residues long. Trimming pared 7 bases from V and 6 bases from J, leaving 8 bases between. As the sequencing template, cDNA was produced by extracting RNA and reverse transcribing it. Profiled with immunoSEQ multiplex PCR; TCRdb holds only in-frame clones, not every one. The sample has around 300,000 clones, roughly 63% seen once. The table lists this clone with a few counts. The source material was CD4+ T cells sorted from blood, sampled at roughly week 52, from a patient treated with tofacitinib. This chain connects TRBV2 to TRBJ2-3, with D unresolved. The sequence was collected from a human donor with alopecia areata. CDR3 loop: CASTVQDTQYF. DNA for the CDR3: TGTGCCAGCACGGTGCAGGATACGCAGTATTTT.